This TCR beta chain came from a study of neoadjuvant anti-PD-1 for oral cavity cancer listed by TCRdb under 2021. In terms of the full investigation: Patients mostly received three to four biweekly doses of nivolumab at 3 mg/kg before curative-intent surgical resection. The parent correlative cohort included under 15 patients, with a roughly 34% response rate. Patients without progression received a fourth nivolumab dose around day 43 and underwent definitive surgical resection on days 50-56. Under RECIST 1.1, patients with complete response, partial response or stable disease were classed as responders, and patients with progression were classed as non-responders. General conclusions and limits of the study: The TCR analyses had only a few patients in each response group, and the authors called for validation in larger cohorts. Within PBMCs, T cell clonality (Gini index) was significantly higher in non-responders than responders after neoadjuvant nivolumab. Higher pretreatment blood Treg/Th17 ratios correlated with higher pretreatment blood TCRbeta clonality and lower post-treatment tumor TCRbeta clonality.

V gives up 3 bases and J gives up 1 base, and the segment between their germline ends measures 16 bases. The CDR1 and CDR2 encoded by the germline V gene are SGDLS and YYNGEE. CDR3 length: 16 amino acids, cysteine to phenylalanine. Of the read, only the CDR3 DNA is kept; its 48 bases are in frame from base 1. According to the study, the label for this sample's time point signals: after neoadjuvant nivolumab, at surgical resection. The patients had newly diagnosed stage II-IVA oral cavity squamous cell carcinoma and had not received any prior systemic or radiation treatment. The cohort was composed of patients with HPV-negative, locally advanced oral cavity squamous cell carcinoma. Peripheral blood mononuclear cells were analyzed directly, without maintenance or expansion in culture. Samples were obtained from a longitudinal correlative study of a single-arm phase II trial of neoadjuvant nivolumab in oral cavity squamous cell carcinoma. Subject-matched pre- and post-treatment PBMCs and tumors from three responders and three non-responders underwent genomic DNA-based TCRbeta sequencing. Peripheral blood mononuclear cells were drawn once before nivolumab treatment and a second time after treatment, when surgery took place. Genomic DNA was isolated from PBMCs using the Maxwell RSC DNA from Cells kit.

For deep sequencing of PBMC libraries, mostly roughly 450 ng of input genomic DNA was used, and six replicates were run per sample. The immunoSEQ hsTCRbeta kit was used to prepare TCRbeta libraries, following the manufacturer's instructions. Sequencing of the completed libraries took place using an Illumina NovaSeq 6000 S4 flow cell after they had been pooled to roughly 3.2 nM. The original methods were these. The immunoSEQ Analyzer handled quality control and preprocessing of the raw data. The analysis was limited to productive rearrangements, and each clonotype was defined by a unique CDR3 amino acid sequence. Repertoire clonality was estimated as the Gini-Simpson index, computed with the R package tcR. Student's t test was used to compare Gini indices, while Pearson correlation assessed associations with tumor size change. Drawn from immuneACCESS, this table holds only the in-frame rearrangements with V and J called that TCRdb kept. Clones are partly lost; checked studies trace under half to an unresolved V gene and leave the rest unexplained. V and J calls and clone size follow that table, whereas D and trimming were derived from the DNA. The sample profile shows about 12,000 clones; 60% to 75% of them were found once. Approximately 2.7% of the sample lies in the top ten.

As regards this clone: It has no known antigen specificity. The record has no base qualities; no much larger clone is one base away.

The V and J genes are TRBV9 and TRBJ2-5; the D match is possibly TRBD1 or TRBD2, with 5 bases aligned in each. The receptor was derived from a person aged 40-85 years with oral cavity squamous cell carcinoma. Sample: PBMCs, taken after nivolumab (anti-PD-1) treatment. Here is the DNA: TGTGCCAGCAGCGGGGGAAACCGGGGCTTCCAAGAGACCCAGTACTTC. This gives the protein CASSGGNRGFQETQYF.